The T cell receptor (beta chain) described here comes from a study of early T cells in non-severe SARS-CoV-2 infection. At the level of the study: Sequencing of bulk RNA from unsorted whole blood was done, without chain pairing. Findings and limits, study-wide: VDJdb matching, biased toward anti-spike CD8 responses, missed private and CD4 specificities.

This clonotype occurred a few times. What it recognizes is unknown. Unique molecular identifier tags were affixed to discrete cDNA molecules. One entry per CDR3 protein results from TCRdb running MiXCR on the 5' RACE reads. Of tens of thousands of distinct CDR3 sequences listed, 15% were seen once; the top ten hold around 10%. The TCR comes from an adult who was a healthcare worker with PCR-confirmed SARS-CoV-2 infection or an uninfected control (not recorded which). Specimen: whole blood.

CDR3 sequence reads: CASSSRRARPLTDTQYF. Here the CDR3 DNA reads TGTGCCAGCAGCTCCCGGAGGGCCAGGCCTCTCACAGATACGCAGTATTTT. The chain has TRBV5-6 and TRBJ2-3, with D possibly matching TRBD2 (6 bases). The length of the CDR3 is 17 residues. Germline lookup yields CDR1 SGHDT and CDR2 YYEEEE. Trimming stripped 3 bases from V and 2 bases from J, with 19 bases between.